This T cell receptor (beta chain) was captured in a study of cytotoxic CD8 clonotypes in ibrutinib-treated CLL. Assay used: immunoSEQ multiplex PCR; TCRdb lists only in-frame clones, some missing. The table shows some 350,000 clones, with 67% occurring only once. Germline assignment: CDR1 SQVTM and CDR2 ANQGSEA. Trimming left V 5 bases short and J 1 base short, with 8 bases between. The CDR3 extends over 12 amino acids. The chain employs TRBV29-1 and TRBJ1-2, with unresolved D. The sequence was collected from a human donor with chronic lymphocytic leukemia. Sequenced material: PBMCs, taken after 36 months of ibrutinib treatment. The chain's CDR3 is CSVLVSNYGYTF. CDR3 nucleotides: TGCAGCGTTTTGGTCAGTAACTATGGCTACACCTTC.